This entry lists 15 T cell receptor beta chains sequenced from one sample in a study of beta chain features in type 1 diabetes. Expressed TCRB transcripts were sequenced, since all the RNA that had been isolated was reverse transcribed. Here immunoSEQ multiplex PCR was the method, and the copy in TCRdb shows in-frame clones only, minus some. The sample has around 500,000 clones, roughly 30% seen once. The specimen sequenced was naive CD4+ T cells from blood. The receptor source for this set is a man aged 18 to 35 in good health.

V is TRBV6-6 and J is TRBJ2-7, with D unresolved. Trimming took 5 bases from V and 2 from J, leaving 7 bases between them. This CDR3 contains 12 residues. In germline, CDR1 is MNHNY, CDR2 SVGAGI (reference sequence). In nucleotides, the CDR3 is TGTGCCAGCAGTCCACTTGCCTACGAGCAGTACTTC. The encoded protein is CASSPLAYEQYF.

The chain recombines TRBV30 with TRBJ1-1; 9 bases are a match to TRBD1. The CDR3 runs 12 residues. Germline V gene sequence: CDR1 GTSNPN, CDR2 SVGIG (reference sequence). The V gene end was trimmed by 2 bases and the J gene end by 10 bases; junction bases not matched to a gene: 5. CDR3 nucleotide sequence: TGTGCCTGGAGTCCAGGACAGGGGAGAGCTTTCTTT. Its protein is CAWSPGQGRAFF.

The genes are TRBV7-2 and TRBJ2-7, with a possible D match to TRBD1 (6 bases). CDR1 and CDR2 from the germline V gene are SGHTA and FQGNSA. The CDR3 is 12 residues long. V shed 5 bases and J shed 2 bases, with 7 bases lying between them. The CDR3 bases are TGTGCCAGCAGCCAGGGGACCTACGAGCAGTACTTC. This encodes CASSQGTYEQYF.

This chain joins TRBV7-2 and TRBJ2-5; the D gene is possibly TRBD2 (7 bases). CDR1 SGHTA and CDR2 FQGNSA come from the germline V gene. With 7 bases removed from V and 1 base from J, the gap between germline ends came to 13 bases. This CDR3 is 14 amino acids long. In nucleotides, the CDR3 is TGTGCCAGCACCCGGGGGGCCCCCCAAGAGACCCAGTACTTC. Protein: CASTRGAPQETQYF.

This clone was observed a few times. V usage is TRBV18 and J usage is TRBJ2-1; D gene unclear. Germline assignment: CDR1 KGHSH and CDR2 LQKENI. This CDR3 comprises 13 residues. V dropped 6 bases and J dropped 7 bases, with 13 bases sitting between them. CDR3 loop: CASSPLTGNEQFF. The CDR3 DNA sequence: TGTGCCAGCTCTCCTTTAACCGGGAATGAGCAGTTCTTC.

V gene TRBV5-1 combines with J gene TRBJ1-1, with a tentative D call TRBD1 (5 bases). The CDR3 has 13 residues. CDR1 and CDR2 (germline): SGHRS, YFSETQ. Trimming left V 4 bases short and J 2 bases short, with 9 bases between. The CDR3 nucleotides read TGCGCCAGCAGCCCAGGGTTAAACACTGAAGCTTTCTTT. This gives the protein CASSPGLNTEAFF.

This clone showed up just a few times. The V call is TRBV7-3, the J call TRBJ1-4; 9 bases are shared with TRBD1. Germline V gives CDR1 SGHTA, CDR2 FQGTGA. Trimming at V came to 5 bases and at J to 8 bases, leaving 9 bases not matched to a gene. The CDR3 has 15 amino acids. The CDR3 sequence: CASSPTGTGKEKLFF. As DNA, the CDR3 is TGTGCCAGCAGCCCCACCGGGACAGGGAAAGAAAAACTGTTTTTT.

V usage is TRBV5-1 and J usage is TRBJ2-3; 8 bases are shared with TRBD2. The length of the CDR3 is 15 residues. Per germline, CDR1 SGHRS and CDR2 YFSETQ. The V segment lost 3 bases and the J segment 2 bases; nucleotides outside the gene matches: 5. CDR3 in DNA: TGCGCCAGCAGCTACACTAGCGGAGACACAGATACGCAGTATTTT. It translates to CASSYTSGDTDTQYF.

The chain joins TRBV5-6 to TRBJ2-1; 9 positions match TRBD2. This CDR3 is built from 14 residues. The germline V gene has CDR1 SGHDT and CDR2 YYEEEE. Germline trimming cut 5 bases from V and 6 bases from J; bases unmatched to any gene: 6. CDR3 protein: CASRISGGLNEQFF. The CDR3 DNA sequence: TGTGCCAGCAGGATTAGCGGGGGCCTCAATGAGCAGTTCTTC.

In its sample, this clone was seen a few times. This sequence joins TRBV25-1 and TRBJ2-5; no clear D gene. V was clipped by 1 base and J by 5 bases, with 8 bases between them. CDR1 is MGHDK, CDR2 SYGVNS, per germline. The CDR3 runs 13 residues. CDR3 region: CASSEWPDETQYF. The CDR3 DNA reads TGTGCCAGCAGTGAATGGCCAGATGAGACCCAGTACTTC.

The CDR3 is CASSSQGGLSIQYF. CDR3 DNA sequence: TGTGCCAGCAGCTCTCAGGGGGGATTGAGCATTCAGTACTTC. The V gene is TRBV11-2, the J gene TRBJ2-4, with D maybe TRBD1 (7 bases). Germline V gene data show CDR1 as SGHAT and CDR2 as FQNNGV. V lost 4 bases and J 9 bases, leaving 16 bases between the germline ends. The CDR3 extends over 14 amino acids.

This clone came up a few times. The genes are TRBV30 and TRBJ2-7; no firm D call. The V end was cut by 8 bases, the J end by 3 bases, with 11 bases between. Germline CDR1 GTSNPN, CDR2 SVGIG (reference sequence). The CDR3 is made up of 11 amino acids. CDR3 nucleotides: TGTGCCATCCGGGCCGTCTACGAGCAGTACTTC. The encoded protein is CAIRAVYEQYF.

This chain links TRBV6-6 with TRBJ2-1; 7 bases fit TRBD1. V dropped 0 bases and J dropped 5; count of bases not matched to a gene: 4. This CDR3 comprises 15 residues. Germline loops: CDR1 MNHNY, CDR2 SVGAGI (reference sequence). CDR3 protein: CASSYSSDRDNEQFF. The CDR3 DNA is TGTGCCAGCAGTTACTCGTCAGACAGGGACAATGAGCAGTTCTTC.

The J gene is TRBJ2-3, the V gene TRBV7-3, with 7 bases aligning to TRBD1. The trim removed 2 bases at V and 1 base at J, leaving 6 bases unmatched. The germline V gene encodes CDR1 SGHTA and CDR2 FQGTGA. This CDR3 contains 16 residues. CDR3 region: CASSLPGQQGTDTQYF. The CDR3 DNA sequence: TGTGCCAGCAGCTTACCGGGACAGCAAGGCACAGATACGCAGTATTTT.

This rearrangement joins TRBV5-1 to TRBJ2-3; D unclear. V lost 5 bases, J lost 2 bases, and 15 bases lay in between. Germline CDR1 reads SGHRS; CDR2 reads YFSETQ. The CDR3 runs to 15 residues. The DNA of the CDR3 is TGCGCCAGCAGTCCGGCAGTTCAGAACACAGATACGCAGTATTTT. It translates to CASSPAVQNTDTQYF.